This T cell receptor (beta chain) is from a study of blood T cell repertoires in COVID-19. Original processing notes: Reference gene primer amplification gave nucleated cell count estimates. TCRdb's copy holds only in-frame clones and misses some; the assay was immunoSEQ multiplex PCR. V and J calls and clone size are given by that table; D and trimming were obtained from the DNA. The sample comprises around 330,000 clones, roughly 90% of which are singletons, and around 2.5% rests with the top ten. Residents of 24 US areas, aged about 18 to 95 years, made up the participants. This CDR3 has 17 residues. V lost 4 bases, J lost 0 bases, and 16 bases lay in between. Per the germline V gene, CDR1 is LGHNA and CDR2 is YNFKEQ.

V gene TRBV4-2 combines with J gene TRBJ2-1; weak D call: TRBD2 (5 bases). The clonotype originates from a man aged 55 to 69 who had recovered from COVID-19. Specimen: PBMCs or T cells enriched from blood (not recorded which). The CDR3 DNA follows: TGTGCCAGCAGCCCATACCCGACGGGAAGCTCCTACAATGAGCAGTTCTTC. Its translation is CASSPYPTGSSYNEQFF.